The 24 T cell receptor beta chains below were found in one sample sequenced in a study of metastatic and nonmetastatic thyroid tumors. TCRdb re-called the PCR reads through MiXCR. The repertoire holds tens of thousands of clones, with around 24% as singletons. Among the patients, none had received any treatment before thyroid surgery. The sample comprised blood. All receptors derive from a female donor with papillary thyroid cancer or a benign thyroid nodule (not recorded which). Some clones in this sample may be carry-over from other donors' samples.

This clone was seen at least ten times. This chain links TRBV5-1 with TRBJ1-5; TRBD1 is a possible D gene (6 bases). Deletions cut 4 bases from V and 2 bases from J, with 19 bases between. The CDR3 is made up of 17 amino acids. Per the germline V gene, CDR1 is SGHRS and CDR2 is YFSETQ. The CDR3 region is CASSSSRGGWGNQPQHF. CDR3 nucleotides: TGCGCCAGCAGCAGCTCCCGGGGGGGCTGGGGCAATCAGCCCCAGCATTTT.

This clone was found a few times. The rearrangement joins TRBV5-8 to TRBJ2-1; maybe TRBD2 (6 bases). Germline V gives CDR1 SGHTS, CDR2 YDEGEE. The CDR3 loop spans 14 amino acids. V was cut by 4 bases and J by 3 bases, with 11 bases left in between. The CDR3 spells CASSRAGLYNEQFF. The CDR3, as DNA: TGTGCCAGCAGCCGGGCGGGACTCTACAATGAGCAGTTCTTC. Based on the CDR3 plus reference TRBV5-8 and TRBJ2-1, the full variable domain is EAGVTQSPTHLIKTRGQQATLRCSPISGHTSVYWYQQALGLGLQFLLWYDEGEERNRGNFPPRFSGRQFPNYSSELNVNALELEDSALYLCASSRAGLYNEQFFGPGTRLTVL.

This clone is deemed medium-sized (0.01 to 0.1%). The chain couples TRBV5-1 to TRBJ2-7; TRBD2 might be the D (6 bases). CDR1 and CDR2 from the germline V gene are SGHRS and YFSETQ. Trimming removed 4 bases at V and 1 base at J, with 15 bases between. The CDR3 length is 15 residues. The CDR3 region is CASSPLRGDSYEQYF. The CDR3 DNA sequence: TGCGCCAGCAGCCCGCTGCGGGGAGATTCCTACGAGCAGTACTTC.

This clone rates as medium-sized. The gene calls are TRBV19 and TRBJ2-7, with unresolved D. V was shortened by 3 bases and J by 5 bases, with 14 bases between the two germline ends. In germline, CDR1 is LNHDA, CDR2 SQIVND (reference sequence). CDR3 length: 14 residues. The CDR3 here is CASSMGTTRHEQYF. The CDR3 region has the DNA TGTGCCAGTAGTATGGGAACGACGAGGCACGAGCAGTACTTC.

This clone was seen a single time. This chain connects TRBV5-1 to TRBJ2-2, with 8 bases lining up with TRBD1. The germline CDR1 and CDR2 sequences are SGHRS and YFSETQ. The CDR3 has 14 residues. V was clipped by 6 bases and J by 4 bases; unmatched bases: 5. The CDR3 DNA sequence: TGCGCCAGCACCAGGGGGCTTCCCACCGGGGAGCTGTTTTTT. Protein sequence: CASTRGLPTGELFF. Looking up the rest from reference TRBV5-1 and TRBJ2-2 gives the full variable domain: KAGVTQTPRYLIKTRGQQVTLSCSPISGHRSVSWYQQTPGQGLQFLFEYFSETQRNKGNFPGRFSGRQFSNSRSEMNVSTLELGDSALYLCASTRGLPTGELFFGEGSRLTVL.

There are many counts of this clone. The chain has TRBV12-3 or TRBV12-4 and TRBJ2-1; 8 bases map to TRBD2. The CDR3 consists of 14 residues. Trimming at V came to 6 bases and at J to 0 bases, leaving 1 base not matched to a gene. The CDR3 sequence is CASRSGSSYNEQFF. The CDR3 region has the DNA TGTGCCAGCAGAAGCGGGAGCTCCTACAATGAGCAGTTCTTC.

Comments on this clone: Its ends do not fully match the called genes, so a read error is possible. This chain joins TRBV28 and TRBJ1-2; D possibly corresponds to TRBD1 (6 bases). The CDR3 contains 14 residues. The V gene's germline CDR1 is MDHEN and CDR2 SYDVKM. CDR3 loop: CASTLLGGTYGHTF. The CDR3 nucleotides are TGTGCCAGCACCCTCCTCGGGGGGACATATGGCCACACCTTC.

This clone came up many times. A single base separates this from a much larger clone, so it may be a read error. This chain joins TRBV7-2 and TRBJ2-1; D is unresolved. CDR1 is SGHTA, CDR2 FQGNSA, per germline. The CDR3 runs to 11 residues. V was cut by 2 bases and J by 7 bases, with 3 bases left in between. The CDR3 spells CASSLINEQFF. In nucleotides, the CDR3 is TGTGCCAGCAGCTTAATAAATGAGCAGTTCTTC.

In regard to this clone: The final CDR3 position lacks the conserved phenylalanine or tryptophan, pointing to a likely read error. The genes are TRBV20-1 and TRBJ2-1; 10 bases line up with TRBD2. Germline CDR1 and CDR2: DFQATT and SNEGSKA (reference sequence). J was trimmed by 5 bases and V by 3 bases; bases with no gene match: 16. CDR3 length equals 18 residues. The DNA of the CDR3 is TGCAGTGCTAGTCAAGCGGGAGGGCCGGGCCGTGGACACAATGAGCAGTTCCTC. Translating it yields CSASQAGGPGRGHNEQFL.

This clone is classed as medium-sized. The genes are TRBV28 and TRBJ2-2, with D perhaps given as TRBD1 or TRBD2 (5 bases each). The CDR3 covers 15 residues. Germline CDR1 MDHEN, CDR2 SYDVKM. Trimming took off 3 bases at V and 3 bases at J, with 11 bases between the two ends. CDR3 sequence (DNA): TGTGCCAGCAGTTTTTTCAGAGGGGACACCGGGGAGCTGTTTTTT. This sequence encodes CASSFFRGDTGELFF. The whole variable domain, remainder taken from reference TRBV28 and TRBJ2-2, is DVKVTQSSRYLVKRTGEKVFLECVQDMDHENMFWYRQDPGLGLRLIYFSYDVKMKEKGDIPEGYSVSREKKERFSLILESASTNQTSMYLCASSFFRGDTGELFFGEGSRLTVL.

This clone is a singleton in its sample. V and J are TRBV13 and TRBJ1-4; D remains unclear. Deletions cut 7 bases from V and 8 bases from J, with 20 bases between. Germline V gives CDR1 PRHDT, CDR2 FYEKMQ (reference sequence). CDR3 size: 15 residues. CDR3 sequence reads: CASISGDVVMEKLFF. The CDR3 bases are TGTGCCAGCATCTCGGGCGACGTAGTAATGGAAAAACTGTTTTTT. The full variable domain, rest sourced from reference TRBV13 and TRBJ1-4, is AAGVIQSPRHLIKEKRETATLKCYPIPRHDTVYWYQQGPGQDPQFLISFYEKMQSDKGSIPDRFSAQQFSDYHSELNMSSLELGDSALYFCASISGDVVMEKLFFGSGTQLSVL.

This clone was detected ten times or more. The V gene is TRBV20-1, the J gene TRBJ1-6; no clear D gene. CDR3 size: 11 residues. Trimming shortened V by 4 bases and J by 7 bases, and 5 bases separated the two germline ends. Germline-derived CDR1 and CDR2 are DFQATT and SNEGSKA (reference sequence). DNA of the CDR3: TGCAGTGCTACCCGCAATTCACCCCTCCACTTT. The encoded protein is CSATRNSPLHF.

This chain links TRBV20-1 with TRBJ1-2, with 7 nucleotides matching TRBD1. Germline CDR1 is DFQATT and CDR2 is SNEGSKA (reference sequence). The J segment lost 4 bases and the V segment lost 3 bases, leaving 5 bases of the junction unmatched. The CDR3 sequence is 13 residues long. CDR3 DNA: TGCAGTGCTAGGGGGGCAGGGGGCTATGGCTACACCTTC. This translates into CSARGAGGYGYTF.

In this sample, this clone turned up a few times. The rearrangement uses TRBV12-3 or TRBV12-4 and TRBJ1-3; tentative D call: TRBD1 (5 bases). The CDR3 is 16 residues long. The V gene lost 7 bases and the J gene lost 6 bases, with 22 bases spanning the gap. The CDR3 DNA reads TGTGCCAGCATTTCGCCAGGGATGAGCCCTGTAAACACCATATATTTT. Translation: CASISPGMSPVNTIYF.

This clone was seen repeatedly, ten times or more. V gene TRBV15 combines with J gene TRBJ2-3, with D hard to call. Germline values: CDR1 LNHNV, CDR2 YYDKDF (reference sequence). The CDR3 consists of 13 residues. V was pared by 5 bases and J by 4 bases, with 10 bases between. The CDR3 DNA reads as TGTGCCACCAGCTTAAGTGACCCAGATACGCAGTATTTT. Protein product: CATSLSDPDTQYF.

This clone was observed a few times. The chain recombines TRBV6-1 with TRBJ2-6, with a possible D match to TRBD1 (5 bases). Germline CDR1 MNHNS, CDR2 SASEGT. Trimming pared 3 bases from V and 0 bases from J, leaving 9 bases between. This CDR3 spans 16 amino acids. CDR3 DNA sequence: TGTGCCAGCAGTGACTCGGACAACTCTGGGGCCAACGTCCTGACTTTC. Translation gives CASSDSDNSGANVLTF.

Comment on this clone: At one end, the junction sequence differs from germline, possibly due to a read error. The V call is TRBV7-2, the J call TRBJ2-1, with TRBD2 identical over 8 bases. The CDR3 contains 15 residues. The germline V gene encodes CDR1 SGHTA and CDR2 FQGNSA. CDR3: CASSLGHGRGNEQFF. The DNA of the CDR3 is TGTGCCAGCAGTTTAGGGCACGGGAGGGGTAATGAGCAGTTCTTC.

This clone was detected a few times. The chain couples TRBV6-1 to TRBJ2-5; D may be TRBD1 (6 bases). The V end was cut by 6 bases, the J end by 2 bases, with 10 bases between. The CDR3 consists of 13 residues. Per germline, CDR1 MNHNS and CDR2 SASEGT. The CDR3 loop is CASRNRAQETQYF. CDR3 in DNA: TGTGCCAGCAGGAACAGGGCTCAAGAGACCCAGTACTTC.

This clone was recorded at least ten times. The V and J genes are TRBV18 and TRBJ1-1; D gene unclear. With 7 bases removed from V and 7 bases from J, the gap between germline ends came to 13 bases. This CDR3 contains 12 residues. The germline V gene encodes CDR1 KGHSH and CDR2 LQKENI. The CDR3 DNA reads TGTGCCAGCTTGGTCCCGGCGAGTGAAGCTTTCTTT. This translates into CASLVPASEAFF. The full variable domain, completed using reference TRBV18 and TRBJ1-1, is NAGVMQNPRHLVRRRGQEARLRCSPMKGHSHVYWYRQLPEEGLKFMVYLQKENIIDESGMPKERFSAEFPKEGPSILRIQQVVRGDSAAYFCASLVPASEAFFGQGTRLTVV.

In this sample, this clone turned up many times. This CDR3 is also generated by other DNA sequences in the sample. V and J are TRBV10-3 and TRBJ1-6; unclear D gene. The CDR3 loop spans 14 amino acids. The V end was cut by 8 bases, the J end by 7 bases, with 15 bases between. Germline V gene sequence: CDR1 ENHRY, CDR2 SYGVKD. The CDR3 DNA follows: TGTGCCATCGGGCCCCAGGCGGGGAATTCACCCCTCCACTTT. Translated: CAIGPQAGNSPLHF.

In this sample, this clone turned up a few times. A much larger clonotype is one base distant, so this may be a read error. The rearrangement links TRBV3-1 to TRBJ2-2; D not resolved. Germline loops: CDR1 LGHDT, CDR2 YNNKEL (reference sequence). This CDR3 region has 13 residues. The V end was cut by 4 bases, the J end by 6 bases, with 9 bases between. DNA of the CDR3: TGTGCCAGCAGCCCTAGGTGTCCCGGGGAGCTGTTTTTT. Translation: CASSPRCPGELFF.

This clone appeared many times. This sequence joins TRBV4-1 and TRBJ1-5; 9 bases map to TRBD1. Germline V gene sequence: CDR1 MGHRA, CDR2 YSYEKL. CDR3 length equals 16 residues. V lost 0 bases to trimming and J lost 4 bases; unmatched junction nucleotides: 4. The CDR3 loop is CASSQELGQGNQPQHF. The CDR3, as DNA: TGCGCCAGCAGCCAAGAACTGGGACAGGGAAATCAGCCCCAGCATTTT.

This clone came up many times. V and J are TRBV4-2 and TRBJ2-2; TRBD2 matches at 11 bases. The V segment lost 1 base and the J segment 6 bases; nucleotides outside the gene matches: 7. Germline V gene data show CDR1 as LGHNA and CDR2 as YNFKEQ. The CDR3 contains 17 residues. CDR3: CASSQATSGRYSGELFF. As DNA, the CDR3 is TGTGCCAGCAGCCAAGCTACTAGCGGGAGATATTCCGGGGAGCTGTTTTTT.

The V and J genes are TRBV7-8 and TRBJ2-1, with unresolved D. Trimming pared 1 base from V and 4 bases from J, leaving 5 bases between. From germline, CDR1 is SGHVS and CDR2 FQNEAQ. The CDR3 loop spans 13 amino acids. CDR3 region: CASSLDIYNEQFF. CDR3 nucleotides: TGTGCCAGCAGCTTAGACATATACAATGAGCAGTTCTTC.